The present T cell receptor beta chain was sequenced within a study of T cell changes during pregnancy in multiple sclerosis (dated by TCRdb to between 2018 and 2021). Turning to the overall study: Changes in the T cell repertoire over the course of pregnancy were examined in this study in women with multiple sclerosis.

Worth noting for this clone: Its antigen target is currently unknown. Per-nucleotide qualities are absent, and no much larger clonotype sits a single base away.

Looking up the germline V gene (reference sequence) yields CDR1 SEHNR and CDR2 FQNEAQ. Counted from cysteine to phenylalanine, this CDR3 has 13 amino acids. Just the 39-base CDR3 DNA is kept, in frame starting at base 1. V is clipped by 7 bases and J by 6 bases, and the sequence between their germline boundaries is 15 bases long. The receptor library was made with the immunoSEQ multiplex PCR assay. TCRdb limited this immuneACCESS table to in-frame rearrangements with V and J called. A share of clones is missing; checked studies link under half to unresolved V genes, and the rest is unexplained. The sample includes 45,000 to 55,000 clones, with about 90% observed a single time. Clones ranked in the top ten supply 0.15% to 0.2% of the sample.

The sequences come from CD4+ T cells from peripheral blood mononuclear cells, collected after pregnancy. The TCR was taken from a female donor in good health, enrolled as a control in a pregnancy study. The chain is encoded by TRBV7-9 joined to TRBJ1-2; the D gene is perhaps TRBD1, on 5 matching bases. The CDR3 loop reads CASTPVGVDGYTF. In nucleotide form, the sequence is TGTGCCAGCACCCCCGTAGGGGTGGATGGCTACACCTTC.